Presented here are 8 T cell receptor beta chains from one specimen sequenced in a study of T cell responses to AZD1222 COVID-19 vaccine. This table comes from immunoSEQ multiplex PCR, and its TCRdb copy is limited to in-frame clones, with some not included. The sample contains some 120,000 clones, 80% to 90% of which appear only once. The specimen comprised peripheral blood, sampled on day 0 of MenACWY control vaccination. The receptors originated from an adult in good health.

The chain recombines TRBV4-2 with TRBJ1-1; a weak D match, TRBD1 (6 bases). Trimming took off 6 bases at V and 3 bases at J, with 14 bases between the two ends. The CDR3 loop spans 14 amino acids. Germline CDR1 and CDR2: LGHNA and YNFKEQ. For the CDR3, the DNA is TGTGCCAGCAGGACCCGGGACACGGACACTGAAGCTTTCTTT. Its protein product is CASRTRDTDTEAFF.

This chain uses TRBV7-9 with TRBJ1-1; perhaps TRBD1 as D (6 bases). V lost 3 bases and J lost 2, with 13 bases in between. This CDR3 has 15 amino acids. Looked up from germline, CDR1 is SEHNR and CDR2 is FQNEAQ (reference sequence). Here the CDR3 DNA reads TGTGCCAGCAGCTTCGGACAGCCCCCTAACACTGAAGCTTTCTTT. It encodes CASSFGQPPNTEAFF.

The J gene is TRBJ1-1, the V gene TRBV2; 7 bases map to TRBD1. Germline lookup yields CDR1 SNHLY and CDR2 FYNNEI. V was clipped by 4 bases and J by 3 bases; unmatched bases: 5. The CDR3 is made up of 14 amino acids. The CDR3 sequence is CASSAGQDDTEAFF. CDR3 in DNA: TGTGCCAGCAGTGCAGGACAGGACGACACTGAAGCTTTCTTT.

The V call is TRBV5-4, the J call TRBJ1-3; 7 nucleotides agree with TRBD1. This CDR3 has 15 residues. The germline CDR1 and CDR2 sequences are SGHNT and YYREEE (reference sequence). V was pared by 7 bases and J by 3 bases, with 10 bases of the junction left unmatched. This CDR3 is CASGRGGAGGNTIYF. CDR3 bases: TGTGCCAGCGGACGAGGGGGCGCAGGTGGAAACACCATATATTTT.

The rearrangement uses TRBV24-1 and TRBJ1-4, with 7 bases lining up with TRBD1. Germline assignment: CDR1 KGHDR and CDR2 SFDVKD. V was clipped by 3 bases and J by 0 bases; unmatched bases: 3. The CDR3 has 16 amino acids. CDR3 amino acids: CATSDGTAATNEKLFF. In DNA form, the CDR3 reads TGTGCCACCAGTGATGGGACAGCTGCAACTAATGAAAAACTGTTTTTT.

The V call is TRBV30, the J call TRBJ1-2; D unclear. With 4 bases removed from V and 5 bases from J, the gap between germline ends came to 11 bases. Germline assignment: CDR1 GTSNPN and CDR2 SVGIG (reference sequence). The CDR3 contains 12 residues. For the CDR3, the DNA is TGTGCCTGGAACCGGGGAAGTTATGGCTACACCTTC. It codes for CAWNRGSYGYTF.

The J gene is TRBJ2-5, the V gene TRBV7-9; no clear D. Deletions cut 8 bases from V and 5 bases from J, with 6 bases between. There are 10 residues in the CDR3. Germline V gene lookup returns CDR1 SEHNR and CDR2 FQNEAQ (reference sequence). The CDR3 sequence: CASHGETQYF. The CDR3 bases are TGTGCCAGCCATGGCGAGACCCAGTACTTC. Full variable domain (missing parts from reference TRBV7-9 and TRBJ2-5): DTGVSQNPRHKITKRGQNVTFRCDPISEHNRLYWYRQTLGQGPEFLTYFQNEAQLEKSRLLSDRFSAERPKGSFSTLEIQRTEQGDSAMYLCASHGETQYFGPGTRLLVL.

V gene TRBV10-2 combines with J gene TRBJ2-7; D is possibly TRBD1 (6 bases). This CDR3 region has 14 residues. Germline V gives CDR1 WSHSY, CDR2 SAAADI. Trimming shortened V by 6 bases and J by 6 bases, and 18 bases separated the two germline ends. Here the CDR3 DNA reads TGCGCCAGCAGGGACAGCAACTACGTGGGCGAGCAGTACTTC. Residues: CASRDSNYVGEQYF.